This TCR beta chain came from a study of human T cells and chemical hapten exposure. At the level of the study: Sensitizing treatment utilized 2% DPC over a roughly 2 cm by roughly 2 cm portion of upper inner arm skin. Each patient's scalp received weekly diphenylcyclopropenone throughout the approximately 25-week study. Minor pooled library volume differences mainly drove per-sample TCR yield variation.

The library attached unique molecular identifiers to individual cDNA molecules. TCRdb processed the RACE reads anew with MiXCR; each CDR3 protein has one entry. In the table there are some 52,000 distinct CDR3 sequences, more than 9.5% of which are singletons. Per germline, CDR1 SGHDN and CDR2 FVKESK. V lost 0 bases and J lost 9; bases outside the gene matches: 10. This CDR3 has 16 amino acids. Indicated time point: patch test 3, about 24 weeks after DPC sensitization. As to treatment: therapeutic diphenylcyclopropenone sensitization with weekly scalp DPC. This clonotype was observed a handful of times.

This sequence originates from a woman in her thirties or forties with alopecia areata. Some clones in this sample may be carry-over from other donors' samples. The input for sequencing was whole blood, taken in connection with sensitization to the hapten diphenylcyclopropenone (DPC). The rearrangement uses TRBV14 and TRBJ2-1; 8 positions agree with TRBD1. CDR3 nucleotide sequence: TGTGCCAGCAGCCAAGATTTGGCCAGGGGGCAATCTGAGCAGTTCTTC. Its translation: CASSQDLARGQSEQFF.